The T cell receptor beta chain described here comes from a study of technical replicates of blood from a few donors. Germline V gene lookup returns CDR1 GTSNPN and CDR2 SVGIG (reference sequence). This CDR3 comprises 13 residues. V gave up 4 bases and J gave up 0 bases, with 7 bases separating them. Produced via immunoSEQ multiplex PCR; TCRdb's table is partial and in-frame only. The sample holds over 10,000 clones; roughly nine tenths are singletons and the top ten take 7.5% to 9.5%. Source material: PBMCs. The clonotype was recovered from a human donor in good health. J is TRBJ2-1 and V is TRBV30; a possible D gene is TRBD2 (5 bases). CDR3 amino acids: CAWTAGSYNEQFF. CDR3 DNA sequence: TGTGCCTGGACGGCGGGCTCCTACAATGAGCAGTTCTTC.